Listed below are T cell receptor beta chains from one sample, sequenced in a study of cytomegalovirus exposure and HLA in healthy donors. Assay used: immunoSEQ multiplex PCR; TCRdb lists only in-frame clones, some missing. The table has 100,000 to 150,000 clones, 87% seen once. Sequenced: PBMCs. These receptors were collected from a young woman in good health and CMV-seronegative. Each CDR3 is given with its conserved first and last residue. The D gene is left open where the match is weak. The listing skips clone size in some rows; elsewhere it reads once, few, many or a size class.

>TRBV5-8|.|.|TRBJ2-7|13
CASSLEGDYEQYF
TGTGCCAGCAGCTTGGAAGGGGACTACGAGCAGTACTTC
>TRBV15|.|TRBD1|TRBJ1-1|17
CATSRDGQGRGNTEAFF
TGTGCCACCAGCAGAGATGGACAGGGGAGGGGGAACACTGAAGCTTTCTTT
>TRBV28|.|.|TRBJ1-2|13
CASSLGQFYGYTF
TGTGCCAGCAGTTTAGGGCAGTTCTATGGCTACACCTTC
>TRBV28|.|TRBD2|TRBJ2-5|15
CASSLPGGQRGTQYF
TGTGCCAGCAGTTTGCCGGGAGGGCAACGAGGGACCCAGTACTTC
>TRBV30|once|TRBD1|TRBJ1-2|12
CAYAQGRNGYTF
TGTGCCTACGCACAGGGGCGGAATGGCTACACCTTC
>TRBV7-7|.|TRBD2|TRBJ2-5|14
CASSLEAGGETQYF
TGTGCTAGCAGCTTAGAAGCGGGAGGAGAGACCCAGTACTTC
>TRBV5-1|.|TRBD1|TRBJ1-1|13
CASSWTGPAEAFF
TGCGCCAGCAGCTGGACAGGTCCCGCTGAAGCTTTCTTT
>TRBV5-6|.|.|TRBJ1-3|12
CASSFPGGTIYF
TGTGCCAGCAGCTTCCCCGGAGGCACCATATATTTT
>TRBV4-3|.|TRBD2|TRBJ2-3|14
CASSPTSGRNTQYF
TGCGCCAGCAGCCCCACTAGCGGGAGGAATACGCAGTATTTT
>TRBV9|.|TRBD2|TRBJ2-5|17
CASSVGATSGRWETQYF
TGTGCCAGCAGCGTAGGAGCGACTAGCGGGAGATGGGAGACCCAGTACTTC
>TRBV6-6|.|TRBD2|TRBJ2-1|15
CASGKGIAGYNEQFF
TGTGCCAGCGGTAAGGGGATAGCGGGGTACAATGAGCAGTTCTTC
>TRBV10-3|.|.|TRBJ1-2|14
CAISDGFFNYGYTF
TGTGCCATCAGTGACGGGTTCTTTAACTATGGCTACACCTTC
>TRBV29-1|.|.|TRBJ2-5|17
CSVGARSRTIWQETQYF
TGCAGCGTTGGGGCCAGATCCAGGACAATCTGGCAAGAGACCCAGTACTTC
>TRBV29-1|.|.|TRBJ1-1|13
CSVGQSQRAEAFF
TGCAGCGTTGGACAGTCGCAAAGGGCTGAAGCTTTCTTT
>TRBV2|.|TRBD2|TRBJ2-1|17
CASSESKTSGPYNEQFF
TGTGCCAGCAGTGAGTCTAAGACTAGCGGCCCCTACAATGAGCAGTTCTTC
>TRBV29-1|.|.|TRBJ2-7|12
CSVEEGKYEQYF
TGCAGCGTTGAAGAGGGCAAATACGAGCAGTACTTC
>TRBV7-3|.|.|TRBJ2-2|13
CASSFTNTGELFF
TGTGCCAGCAGCTTTACGAACACCGGGGAGCTGTTTTTT
>TRBV28|once|.|TRBJ1-1|14
CASSLISRVTEAFF
TGTGCCAGCAGTTTAATTTCCAGGGTGACTGAAGCTTTCTTT
>TRBV7-3|.|.|TRBJ2-2|14
CASRVPTETGELFF
TGTGCCAGCAGGGTCCCGACTGAGACCGGGGAGCTGTTTTTT
>TRBV4-2|.|TRBD1|TRBJ2-1|15
CASSQGDRARNEQFF
TGTGCCAGCAGCCAAGGGGACAGGGCTCGGAATGAGCAGTTCTTC
>TRBV28|.|.|TRBJ1-5|13
CASTLGANQPQHF
TGTGCCAGCACCCTTGGGGCAAATCAGCCCCAGCATTTT
>TRBV18|.|.|TRBJ2-7|15
CASSPFTTPQGEQYF
TGTGCCAGCTCACCGTTTACTACGCCTCAAGGCGAGCAGTACTTC
>TRBV7-9|.|.|TRBJ1-2|15
CASSLPRLGNYGYTF
TGTGCCAGCAGCTTACCCAGGTTGGGCAACTATGGCTACACCTTC
>TRBV27|.|.|TRBJ2-7|13
CASSLMANTEQYF
TGTGCCAGCAGTTTAATGGCCAACACGGAGCAGTACTTC
>TRBV27|once|TRBD1|TRBJ2-7|16
CASSWSAGTGGYEQYF
TGTGCCAGCAGTTGGAGCGCGGGGACAGGGGGCTACGAGCAGTACTTC
>TRBV5-4|.|.|TRBJ2-5|13
CASSFQGRETQYF
TGTGCCAGCAGCTTCCAGGGGCGGGAGACCCAGTACTTC
>TRBV2|.|.|TRBJ2-7|11
CASGAGGEQYF
TGTGCCAGCGGGGCTGGAGGGGAGCAGTACTTC
>TRBV9|.|TRBD1|TRBJ1-1|16
CASSSVEGALGTEAFF
TGTGCCAGCAGCTCCGTGGAGGGGGCGCTGGGCACTGAAGCTTTCTTT
>TRBV10-3|.|TRBD2|TRBJ2-2|14
CAISGLAGGGELFF
TGTGCCATCAGCGGACTAGCGGGAGGCGGGGAGCTGTTTTTT
>TRBV5-5|once|TRBD1|TRBJ2-1|15
CASSLGQGSYNEQFF
TGTGCCAGCAGCCTGGGACAGGGATCTTACAATGAGCAGTTCTTC
>TRBV5-1|.|TRBD1|TRBJ2-7|15
CASSSRDRGGYEQYF
TGCGCCAGCAGCTCCAGGGACAGGGGAGGGTACGAGCAGTACTTC
>TRBV9|.|TRBD2|TRBJ2-6|20
CASSVAGGGVGVTGANVLTF
TGTGCCAGCAGCGTAGCTGGGGGGGGAGTGGGAGTTACTGGGGCCAACGTCCTGACTTTC
>TRBV5-5|.|.|TRBJ2-2|14
CASSLAQYTGELFF
TGTGCCAGCAGCTTGGCCCAGTACACCGGGGAGCTGTTTTTT
>TRBV7-2|.|.|TRBJ2-5|15
CASSLEGGRFGTQYF
TGTGCCAGCAGCTTAGAAGGAGGGCGGTTTGGTACCCAGTACTTC
>TRBV28|.|.|TRBJ2-1|15
CASLDYTSSYNEQFF
TGTGCCAGCCTAGACTATACGAGCTCCTACAATGAGCAGTTCTTC
>TRBV18|.|TRBD2|TRBJ2-7|15
CASSLAGGLPYEQYF
TGTGCCAGCTCCCTAGCGGGAGGTCTTCCCTACGAGCAGTACTTC
>TRBV6-1|.|TRBD2|TRBJ2-7|15
CASERLAGGPYEQYF
TGTGCCAGCGAAAGACTAGCGGGAGGGCCGTACGAGCAGTACTTC
>TRBV4-1|.|TRBD2|TRBJ2-2|15
CASSHGRGATGELFF
TGCGCCAGCAGCCATGGGAGGGGAGCCACCGGGGAGCTGTTTTTT
>TRBV7-2|.|.|TRBJ1-5|16
CASSLYSRTLNQPQHF
TGTGCCAGCAGCTTATATTCCAGGACACTCAATCAGCCCCAGCATTTT
>TRBV28|few|.|TRBJ2-6|14
CASSLAPGANVLTF
TGTGCCAGCAGTTTGGCCCCTGGGGCCAACGTCCTGACTTTC
>TRBV19|few|TRBD1|TRBJ1-5|12
CASSIGGGPQHF
TGTGCCAGTAGTATAGGAGGGGGCCCCCAGCATTTT
>TRBV5-1|.|.|TRBJ2-5|14
CASSLVGLQETQYF
TGCGCCAGCAGCTTGGTTGGACTGCAAGAGACCCAGTACTTC
>TRBV7-9|.|.|TRBJ2-1|16
CASSSLRLGSYNEQFF
TGTGCCAGCAGCTCCTTGCGACTAGGCTCCTACAATGAGCAGTTCTTC